This T cell receptor beta chain originates from a study of T cells in Graves' hyperthyroidism and ophthalmopathy. This clonotype was seen repeatedly, ten times or more. Amplification of TCR beta CDR3 regions was performed using RNA transcripts as template. The HTBI primer set was used in a first-round RT-PCR of the TCR CDR3. From the multiplex PCR reads, TCRdb called clonotypes with MiXCR, one entry per CDR3 protein. The sample lists roughly 510,000 distinct CDR3 sequences, roughly 45% seen once, with around two fifths in the top ten. Germline loops: CDR1 SGHTA, CDR2 FQGNSA. The CDR3 runs to 14 residues. V was clipped by 1 base and J by 6 bases, with 9 bases between them.

Sequenced: peripheral blood or thyroid tissue (not recorded which). This clonotype originated in an adult woman with Graves' disease, either hyperthyroidism or ophthalmopathy (not recorded which). The chain joins TRBV7-2 to TRBJ1-4, with D maybe TRBD1 (6 bases). The CDR3 sequence: CASSLVRGDEKLFF. CDR3 nucleotide sequence: TGTGCCAGCAGCTTAGTCAGGGGCGATGAAAAACTGTTTTTT.